Listed here are 3 T cell receptor beta chains from one sample, sequenced in a study of blood T cells in healthy people across ages (dated by TCRdb to between 2014 and 2017). Preparation of the library involved 5' RACE. A second PCR of about 6 to 11 cycles was performed with a sample-barcoded 5' primer and a J-beta primer mix. Using fastp at Q25 and MiXCR, TCRdb reprocessed the public reads and kept productive beta chains. Each record represents a unique CDR3 protein, reported with the most common genes and DNA among its rows. The table for this sample lists around 2 million distinct CDR3 sequences; about two fifths of them were counted only once. Under 25% of the sample rests with the top ten. The sample consisted of blood. The source of these receptors is a human donor in good health.

At least ten counts were recorded for this clonotype. This sequence joins TRBV7-2 and TRBJ2-1; 12 bases are a match to TRBD2. Germline V gene data show CDR1 as SGHTA and CDR2 as FQGNSA. The V and J ends lost 6 bases and 5 bases, in that order; junction bases with no gene match: 5. The CDR3 runs 15 residues. The CDR3 region is CASRSGLAGNNEQFF. As DNA, the CDR3 is TGTGCCAGCAGATCCGGACTAGCGGGGAACAATGAGCAGTTCTTC.

CDR3 nucleotides: TGTGCCAGCAGTTTGTTTTGGGGGAATAGCGAGCAGTACTTC. Translation: CASSLFWGNSEQYF. The chain uses TRBV12-3 or TRBV12-4 and TRBJ2-7; D is tentatively TRBD1 or TRBD2 (5 bases each). V dropped 3 bases and J dropped 6 bases, with 15 bases sitting between them. CDR3 length equals 14 residues.

The chain links TRBV5-1 to TRBJ2-7; D is unresolved. The CDR3 runs to 12 residues. Trimming took 0 bases from V and 9 from J, leaving 10 bases between them. In germline, CDR1 is SGHRS, CDR2 YFSETQ. CDR3 protein: CASSLGAAAQYF. CDR3 sequence (DNA): TGCGCCAGCAGCTTGGGGGCAGCAGCGCAGTACTTC.